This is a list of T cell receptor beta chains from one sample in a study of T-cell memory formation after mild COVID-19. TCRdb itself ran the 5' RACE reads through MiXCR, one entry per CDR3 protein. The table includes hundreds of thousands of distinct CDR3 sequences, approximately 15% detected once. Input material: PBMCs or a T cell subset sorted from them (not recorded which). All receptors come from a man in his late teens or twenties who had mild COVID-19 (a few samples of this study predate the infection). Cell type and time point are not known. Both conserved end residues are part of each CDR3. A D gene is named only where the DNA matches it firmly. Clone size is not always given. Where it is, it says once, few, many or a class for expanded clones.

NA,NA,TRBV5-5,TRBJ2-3,CASSFRFNTQYF,TGTGCCAGCAGCTTCAGATTTAATACGCAGTATTTT
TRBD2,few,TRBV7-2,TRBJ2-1,CASRLAGDVQFF,TGTGCCAGCCGCCTAGCGGGCGACGTACAGTTCTTC
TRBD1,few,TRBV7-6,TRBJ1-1,CASSLGTGETEAFF,TGTGCCAGCAGCTTAGGGACAGGGGAGACTGAAGCTTTCTTT
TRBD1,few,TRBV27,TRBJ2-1,CASTLDRTGVDEQFF,TGTGCCAGCACCCTGGACCGGACAGGGGTAGATGAGCAGTTCTTC
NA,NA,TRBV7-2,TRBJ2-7,CASSLGRQTYEQYF,TGTGCCAGCAGCTTGGGTAGACAGACCTACGAGCAGTACTTC
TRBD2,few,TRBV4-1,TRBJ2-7,CASSQVSGGGYEQYF,TGCGCCAGCAGCCAAGTATCCGGCGGGGGATACGAGCAGTACTTC
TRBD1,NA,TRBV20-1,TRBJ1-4,CSVQGQGREKLFF,TGCAGTGTCCAAGGACAGGGAAGGGAAAAACTGTTTTTT
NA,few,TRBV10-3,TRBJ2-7,CACAALHEQYF,TGTGCGTGCGCAGCGCTCCACGAGCAGTACTTC
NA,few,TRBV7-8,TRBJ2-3,CASSFWASGTDTQYF,TGTGCCAGCAGCTTTTGGGCTAGCGGCACAGATACGCAGTATTTT
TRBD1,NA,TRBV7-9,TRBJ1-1,CASRRTGALTEAFF,TGTGCCAGCAGGCGAACAGGGGCACTCACTGAAGCTTTCTTT
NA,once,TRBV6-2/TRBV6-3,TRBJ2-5,CASGGAAETQYF,TGTGCCAGCGGGGGGGCCGCGGAGACCCAGTACTTC
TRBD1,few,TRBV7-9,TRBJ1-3,CASSRTGQTGNTIYF,TGTGCCAGCAGCCGGACAGGGCAGACTGGAAACACCATATATTTT
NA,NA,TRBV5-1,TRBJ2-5,CASSLAGRQETQYF,TGCGCCAGCAGCTTGGCCGGCAGACAAGAGACCCAGTACTTC
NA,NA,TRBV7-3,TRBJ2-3,CASSHGAGFGTDTQYF,TGTGCCAGCAGCCACGGTGCGGGTTTCGGCACAGATACGCAGTATTTT
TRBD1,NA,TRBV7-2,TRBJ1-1,CASSFRGWTEAFF,TGTGCCAGCAGCTTCAGGGGGTGGACTGAAGCTTTCTTT
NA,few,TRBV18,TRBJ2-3,CASSPVTDTQYF,TGTGCCAGCTCACCAGTGACAGATACGCAGTATTTT
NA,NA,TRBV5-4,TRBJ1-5,CASSQAGQPQHF,TGTGCCAGCAGCCAGGCCGGCCAGCCCCAGCATTTT
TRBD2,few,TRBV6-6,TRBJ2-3,CASSYSREVAERTDTQYF,TGTGCCAGCAGTTACTCACGGGAGGTAGCGGAAAGAACAGATACGCAGTATTTT
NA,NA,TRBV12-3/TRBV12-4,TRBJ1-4,CASKNPGFREKLFF,TGTGCCAGCAAAAATCCCGGCTTCCGGGAAAAACTGTTTTTT
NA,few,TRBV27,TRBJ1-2,CASSWGPRRGYTF,TGTGCCAGCAGTTGGGGGCCACGTCGAGGCTACACCTTC
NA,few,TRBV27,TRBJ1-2,CASSLSLRATGYTF,TGTGCCAGCAGTTTATCTCTCAGGGCCACCGGCTACACCTTC
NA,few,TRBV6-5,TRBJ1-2,CAIRTADGYTF,TGTGCCATCAGGACGGCCGATGGCTACACCTTC
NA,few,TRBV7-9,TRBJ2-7,CASSPQGPEQYF,TGTGCCAGCAGCCCACAGGGCCCCGAGCAGTACTTC
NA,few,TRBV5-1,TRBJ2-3,CASSLQAGDTQYF,TGCGCCAGCAGCTTGCAAGCAGGAGATACGCAGTATTTT
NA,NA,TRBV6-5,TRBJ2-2,CASSYLDSNTGELFF,TGTGCCAGCAGTTACCTTGACAGTAACACCGGGGAGCTGTTTTTT
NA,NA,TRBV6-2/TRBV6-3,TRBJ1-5,CASSATTYQPQHF,TGTGCCAGCAGCGCGACTACCTATCAGCCCCAGCATTTT
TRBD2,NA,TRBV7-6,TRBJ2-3,CASSYTSGSTDTQYF,TGTGCCAGCAGTTATACTAGCGGCAGCACAGATACGCAGTATTTT
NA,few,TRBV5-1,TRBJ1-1,CASSLWGYTEAFF,TGCGCCAGCAGCTTATGGGGGTACACTGAAGCTTTCTTT
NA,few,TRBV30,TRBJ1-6,CAWRPPRVGENSPLHF,TGTGCCTGGAGGCCGCCCCGGGTAGGGGAGAATTCACCCCTCCACTTT
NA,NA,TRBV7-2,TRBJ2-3,CASSFTGGDTDTQYF,TGTGCCAGCAGCTTTACCGGCGGAGACACAGATACGCAGTATTTT
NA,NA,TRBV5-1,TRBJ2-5,CASSDAPDGAETQYF,TGCGCCAGCAGCGATGCCCCGGACGGGGCAGAGACCCAGTACTTC
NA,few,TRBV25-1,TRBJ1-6,CASGGIERAYNSPLHF,TGTGCCAGTGGTGGAATTGAGCGCGCATATAATTCACCCCTCCACTTT
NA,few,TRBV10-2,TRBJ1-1,CASSSMNTEAFF,TGCGCCAGCAGTAGTATGAACACTGAAGCTTTCTTT
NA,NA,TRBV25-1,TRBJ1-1,CASRPRGDRLNTEAFF,TGTGCCAGCAGACCCCGTGGGGACCGGCTGAACACTGAAGCTTTCTTT
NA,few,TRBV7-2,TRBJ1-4,CASSSHRGTEKLFF,TGTGCCAGCAGCTCCCATCGGGGGACTGAAAAACTGTTTTTT
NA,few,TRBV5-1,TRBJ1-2,CASSYDRDYGYTF,TGCGCCAGCAGCTATGACAGAGACTATGGCTACACCTTC
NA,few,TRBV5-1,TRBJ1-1,CASSFEGRLGTEAFF,TGCGCCAGCAGCTTCGAAGGCAGATTGGGCACTGAAGCTTTCTTT
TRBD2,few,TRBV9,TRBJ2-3,CASSVGLAGLDSSTDTQYF,TGTGCCAGCAGCGTAGGACTAGCGGGGCTTGACTCTAGCACAGATACGCAGTATTTT
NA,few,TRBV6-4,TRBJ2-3,CASSDNGGATDTQYF,TGTGCCAGCAGTGACAACGGGGGCGCCACAGATACGCAGTATTTT
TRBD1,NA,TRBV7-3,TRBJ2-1,CASSQSGTGYNEQFF,TGTGCCAGCAGCCAATCCGGGACAGGGTACAATGAGCAGTTCTTC
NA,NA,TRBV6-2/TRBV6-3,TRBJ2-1,CASRRYNEQFF,TGTGCCAGCAGACGGTACAATGAGCAGTTCTTC
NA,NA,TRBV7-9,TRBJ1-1,CASSDGTRIPEAFF,TGTGCCAGCAGCGACGGGACAAGGATCCCTGAAGCTTTCTTT
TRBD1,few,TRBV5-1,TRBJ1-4,CASSARQGTEKLFF,TGCGCCAGCAGCGCCCGACAGGGTACGGAAAAACTGTTTTTT
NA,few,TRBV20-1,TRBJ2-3,CSAASGAHTDTQYF,TGCAGTGCGGCCTCCGGGGCCCACACAGATACGCAGTATTTT
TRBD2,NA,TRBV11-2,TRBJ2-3,CASSLGLAETDTQYF,TGTGCCAGCAGCTTAGGGCTAGCGGAGACAGATACGCAGTATTTT
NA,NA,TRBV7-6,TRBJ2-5,CASTPSRAGKRETQYF,TGTGCCAGCACCCCGAGCCGGGCCGGCAAAAGGGAGACCCAGTACTTC
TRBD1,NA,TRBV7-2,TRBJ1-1,CASSVGTGVMNTEAFF,TGTGCCAGCAGCGTGGGGACAGGGGTCATGAACACTGAAGCTTTCTTT
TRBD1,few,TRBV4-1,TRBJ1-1,CASTAGGIRQTWRDTEAFF,TGCGCCAGCACCGCAGGGGGAATCAGACAGACCTGGAGGGACACTGAAGCTTTCTTT
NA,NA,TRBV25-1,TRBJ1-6,CASSEGDGRNSPLHF,TGTGCCAGCAGTGAGGGCGATGGGAGGAATTCACCCCTCCACTTT
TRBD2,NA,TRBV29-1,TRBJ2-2,CSALWTSGGPGELFF,TGCAGCGCCCTATGGACTAGCGGGGGGCCCGGGGAGCTGTTTTTT
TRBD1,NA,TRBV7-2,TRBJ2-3,CASSLLQGAGDTQYF,TGTGCCAGCAGCTTACTACAGGGGGCTGGGGATACGCAGTATTTT
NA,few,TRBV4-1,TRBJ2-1,CASSPIGQGWGNEQFF,TGCGCCAGCAGCCCCATCGGTCAGGGTTGGGGCAATGAGCAGTTCTTC
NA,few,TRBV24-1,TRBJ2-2,CATSAAGSNTGELFF,TGTGCCACCAGTGCGGCAGGATCGAACACCGGGGAGCTGTTTTTT
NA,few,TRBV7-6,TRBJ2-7,CASSTPEGEQYF,TGTGCCAGCAGCACCCCGGAGGGAGAGCAGTACTTC
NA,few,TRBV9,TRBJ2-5,CASSAGQKETQYF,TGTGCCAGCAGCGCCGGACAGAAAGAGACCCAGTACTTC
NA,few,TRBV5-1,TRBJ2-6,CASSLDGAGANVLTF,TGCGCCAGCAGCTTGGACGGGGCCGGGGCCAACGTCCTGACTTTC
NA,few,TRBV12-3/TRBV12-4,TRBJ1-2,CASTNGQNYGYTF,TGTGCCAGCACCAATGGACAGAACTATGGCTACACCTTC
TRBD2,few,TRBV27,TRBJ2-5,CASRPGLADPEETQYF,TGTGCCAGCAGACCGGGACTAGCGGACCCCGAAGAGACCCAGTACTTC
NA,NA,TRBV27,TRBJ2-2,CASSPRENTGELFF,TGTGCCAGCAGTCCCCGTGAGAACACCGGGGAGCTGTTTTTT